These T cell receptor beta chains were read from a single sample in a study of shared clonotypes between healthy human individuals. Assay used: immunoSEQ multiplex PCR; TCRdb lists only in-frame clones, some missing. The sample lists a few million clones; about 94% were seen once. The material sequenced was naive CD4+ T cells sorted from blood. The receptors stem from a man between 18 and 29 years old in good health. The CDR3 runs from the conserved cysteine through the conserved F or W. A D gene is named only where the DNA matches it firmly. Clone size is stated in some rows and not others, as once, few, many or a class when expanded.

>-|TRBV7-2|TRBD2|TRBJ2-7
TGTGCCAGCAGCTTAGTCCGGGGACTAGACTACGAGCAGTACTTC
CASSLVRGLDYEQYF
>-|TRBV5-1|TRBD2|TRBJ2-5
TGCGCCAGCAGCGCGGGACTAGCGGGAGGAGAGACCCAGTACTTC
CASSAGLAGGETQYF
>-|TRBV2|TRBD1|TRBJ2-4
TGTGCCAGCAGTGCGGACAGGGCGGCCAAAAACATTCAGTACTTC
CASSADRAAKNIQYF
>-|TRBV6-1|-|TRBJ1-2
TGTGCCAGCAGTGAGCTGAACTATGGCTACACCTTC
CASSELNYGYTF
>-|TRBV7-9|-|TRBJ1-6
TGTGCCAGCAGCTTAGGACGCTCGGGCCTCCACTTT
CASSLGRSGLHF
>-|TRBV27|-|TRBJ1-2
TGTGCCAGCCCGTCCATTCGGACGGGTAATGGCTACACCTTC
CASPSIRTGNGYTF
>-|TRBV11-2|TRBD2|TRBJ2-1
TGTGCCAGCAGCTTAGTAGCGGGGGTTTACAATGAGCAGTTCTTC
CASSLVAGVYNEQFF
>-|TRBV19|-|TRBJ1-5
TGTGCCAGTGGGTCCGTTTCTTATAGCAATCAGCCCCAGCATTTT
CASGSVSYSNQPQHF
>few|TRBV6-1|-|TRBJ2-2
TGTGCCAGCAGGGGTAGCGCTAACACCGGGGAGCTGTTTTTT
CASRGSANTGELFF
>-|TRBV19|-|TRBJ1-3
TGTGCCAGTAGTATGAGTATGGACAAACTATCTGGAAACACCATATATTTT
CASSMSMDKLSGNTIYF
>-|TRBV6-1|TRBD1|TRBJ1-2
TGTGCCAGCAGCCCACAGGGGGCGGGTGGCTACACCTTC
CASSPQGAGGYTF
>-|TRBV7-9|-|TRBJ2-5
TGTGCCAGCAGGGTAATGTCAGGCGAGACCCAGTACTTC
CASRVMSGETQYF
>-|TRBV5-1|TRBD2|TRBJ2-3
TGCGCCAGCAGCCAAAGAGGACTAGCGGCTACCTACACTAGCACAGATACGCAGTATTTT
CASSQRGLAATYTSTDTQYF
>-|TRBV5-1|-|TRBJ2-5
TGCGCCAGCAGCTCCGAAGGGGAGACCCAGTACTTC
CASSSEGETQYF
>-|TRBV6-6|-|TRBJ1-6
TGTGCCAGCAGTTACGGTGATAATTCACCCCTCCACTTT
CASSYGDNSPLHF
>-|TRBV29-1|-|TRBJ2-5
TGCAGCGCCCGCCCTCGTGACAGTCAAGAGACCCAGTACTTC
CSARPRDSQETQYF
>-|TRBV7-2|-|TRBJ2-5
TGTGCCACCACCTTGGGAGTGGGGGGGCGAGAGACCCAGTACTTC
CATTLGVGGRETQYF
>once|TRBV10-1|-|TRBJ1-6
TGCGCCAGCAGTGAAGGTCCTAATTCACCCCTCCACTTT
CASSEGPNSPLHF
>-|TRBV6-1|TRBD1|TRBJ1-5
TGTGCCAGCAGTGAGGGACAGGGGGGGCGATTTAGCAATCAGCCCCAGCATTTT
CASSEGQGGRFSNQPQHF
>-|TRBV11-2|-|TRBJ2-5
TGTGCCAGCAGCTTCTCGAGGGTGGTGGAGACCCAGTACTTC
CASSFSRVVETQYF
>-|TRBV28|TRBD1|TRBJ2-3
TGTGCCAGCAGCTCTCCCGGGACAGGGGATCCAGATACGCAGTATTTT
CASSSPGTGDPDTQYF
>-|TRBV19|-|TRBJ1-4
TGTGCCAGTAGTATTTGGGGGGAATCGGCTAATGAAAAACTGTTTTTT
CASSIWGESANEKLFF
>-|TRBV6-6|TRBD1|TRBJ2-7
TGTGCCAGCAGTTACTCCGGGACAGTAAACTACGAGCAGTACTTC
CASSYSGTVNYEQYF
>-|TRBV5-5|-|TRBJ2-7
TGTGCCAGCAGCTTGGCCGGACCTGGGTACGAGCAGTACTTC
CASSLAGPGYEQYF
>-|TRBV11-2|TRBD2|TRBJ2-2
TGTGCCAGCAGGCTAGGGGTGCGCGGGAGGGGCACCGGGGAGCTGTTTTTT
CASRLGVRGRGTGELFF
>once|TRBV7-9|-|TRBJ2-5
TGTGCCAGCAGCGTGGACAGTCAAGAGACCCAGTACTTC
CASSVDSQETQYF
>-|TRBV20-1|-|TRBJ1-1
TGCAGTGCTAGTATGGGACAAGCTTTCTTT
CSASMGQAFF
>-|TRBV7-2|-|TRBJ2-7
TGTGCCAGCAGCTTAGCGGGGGTCAGGACCTACGAGCAGTACTTC
CASSLAGVRTYEQYF
>-|TRBV27|-|TRBJ2-7
TGTGCCAGCAGTCCCGCCCCGGACACTTACGAGCAGTACTTC
CASSPAPDTYEQYF
>-|TRBV28|-|TRBJ1-6
TGTGCCACCCTTCCACCGGGAACTCCAAATTCACCCCTCCACTTT
CATLPPGTPNSPLHF
>-|TRBV6-5|-|TRBJ2-7
TGTGCCAGCAGTTACGAAAACAGGCGGTCTGTTTTGTACTTC
CASSYENRRSVLYF
>-|TRBV5-1|-|TRBJ2-5
TGCGCCAGCAGCTTAAGCGGCCAAGAGACCCAGTACTTC
CASSLSGQETQYF
>-|TRBV7-9|-|TRBJ1-4
TGTGCCAGCAGCTCCGGAATTGAGTCTAATGAAAAACTGTTTTTT
CASSSGIESNEKLFF
>-|TRBV11-2|TRBD2|TRBJ2-1
TGTGCCAGCAGCATACTAGCGGGAGTGGGCAATGAGCAGTTCTTC
CASSILAGVGNEQFF
>-|TRBV2|TRBD2|TRBJ2-1
TGTGCCAGCAGTTTCAGAGCGGGGGTCTCCTACAATGAGCAGTTCTTC
CASSFRAGVSYNEQFF
>-|TRBV7-2|TRBD1|TRBJ2-1
TGTGCCAGCAGCCATCTAACAGGGGGCCCCTACAATGAGCAGTTCTTC
CASSHLTGGPYNEQFF